These 5 T cell receptor beta chains share one sample of origin, sequenced in a study of blood T cell repertoires in COVID-19. Assay: immunoSEQ multiplex PCR; the TCRdb copy retains only in-frame clones and omits some. Among 250,000 to 350,000 clones listed, approximately 88% were seen once. The specimen sequenced was peripheral blood. Source of these receptors: a woman aged 45-65 years with active or convalescent COVID-19.

V is TRBV11-2 and J is TRBJ2-7, with a weak D call TRBD2 (5 bases). Germline CDR1 SGHAT, CDR2 FQNNGV. This CDR3 has 15 residues. With 1 base removed from V and 0 bases from J, the gap between germline ends came to 10 bases. The CDR3 protein is CASSLVAGRSYEQYF. CDR3 nucleotide sequence: TGTGCCAGCAGCTTAGTTGCGGGCCGCTCCTACGAGCAGTACTTC.

V and J are TRBV15 and TRBJ1-1, with TRBD1 as a possible D gene (5 bases). Germline V gives CDR1 LNHNV, CDR2 YYDKDF (reference sequence). Trimming stripped 3 bases from V and 5 bases from J, with 16 bases between. This CDR3 is 15 amino acids long. The CDR3 DNA sequence: TGTGCCACCAGCAGCCCCAAGGGGTCAGGGACTGAAGCTTTCTTT. Its protein is CATSSPKGSGTEAFF.

The chain combines TRBV6-6 with TRBJ1-5; a weak D match, TRBD1 (6 bases). V lost 3 bases, J lost 4 bases, and 13 bases lay in between. This CDR3 is built from 15 residues. Germline loops: CDR1 MNHNY, CDR2 SVGAGI (reference sequence). DNA for the CDR3: TGTGCCAGCAGTTATGGGACAACGAATAATCAGCCCCAGCATTTT. Protein sequence: CASSYGTTNNQPQHF.

The rearrangement uses TRBV5-1 and TRBJ1-5; D perhaps matches TRBD1 (5 bases). From germline, CDR1 is SGHRS and CDR2 YFSETQ. This CDR3 spans 14 amino acids. Trimming cost V 7 bases and J 6 bases, with 17 bases left between them. The CDR3, as DNA: TGCGCCAGCTCTCCGGGGGGTATCGGTCAGCCCCAGCATTTT. Translated, it gives CASSPGGIGQPQHF.

V is TRBV11-2 and J is TRBJ1-2, with D possibly matching TRBD1 (5 bases). CDR3 size: 14 residues. Germline loops: CDR1 SGHAT, CDR2 FQNNGV. Trimming shortened V by 4 bases and J by 7 bases, and 16 bases separated the two germline ends. The CDR3 region is CASSSVGGNPGYTF. As DNA, the CDR3 is TGTGCCAGCAGCTCGGTTGGGGGGAATCCTGGCTACACCTTC. Filled out from reference TRBV11-2 and TRBJ1-2, the complete variable domain reads EAGVAQSPRYKIIEKRQSVAFWCNPISGHATLYWYQQILGQGPKLLIQFQNNGVVDDSQLPKDRFSAERLKGVDSTLKIQPAKLEDSAVYLCASSSVGGNPGYTFGSGTRLTVV.